This TCR beta chain was identified during a study of cytomegalovirus exposure and HLA in healthy donors. The overall study: Later, an analysis reported that the 100 to 150 validation repertoires had used the same platform as the roughly 660 first-cohort repertoires. Study results and limitations: Both high specificity and high sensitivity reportedly marked the classifier's diagnosis of cytomegalovirus status. In vitro checks showed that a few CMV-associated chains really do target CMV antigens.

Produced via immunoSEQ multiplex PCR; TCRdb's table is partial and in-frame only. The sample comprises around 55,000 clones, roughly 90% of which are singletons, and around 2.9% rests with the top ten. The donors were in the approximately 120-subject validation cohort; that cohort was separate from the roughly 730-subject first cohort. To note about this clone: Its matching antigen is unknown.

CDR1 is MNHEY, CDR2 SMNVEV, per germline (reference sequence). The V gene end was trimmed by 5 bases and the J gene end by 1 base; junction bases not matched to a gene: 2. CDR3 length: 16 amino acids. This TCR came from a young man in good health and CMV-seronegative. Sequenced input: PBMCs. The J gene is TRBJ2-2, the V gene TRBV27, with 12 bases fitting TRBD2. The CDR3 protein is CASSGLAGLNTGELFF. CDR3 DNA sequence: TGTGCCAGCAGTGGACTAGCGGGGTTGAACACCGGGGAGCTGTTTTTT.